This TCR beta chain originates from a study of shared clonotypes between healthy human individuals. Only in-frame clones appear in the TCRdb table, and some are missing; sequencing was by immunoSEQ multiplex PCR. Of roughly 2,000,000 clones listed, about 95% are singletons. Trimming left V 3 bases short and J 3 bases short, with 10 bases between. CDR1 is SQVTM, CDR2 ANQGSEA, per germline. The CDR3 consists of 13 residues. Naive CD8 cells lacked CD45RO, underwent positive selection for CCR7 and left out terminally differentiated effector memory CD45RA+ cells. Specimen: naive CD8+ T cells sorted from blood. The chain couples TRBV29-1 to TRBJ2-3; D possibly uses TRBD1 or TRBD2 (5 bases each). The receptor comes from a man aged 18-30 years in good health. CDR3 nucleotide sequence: TGCAGCGTTGACAGGGACGGGACAGATACGCAGTATTTT. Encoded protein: CSVDRDGTDTQYF.